The sequence of this TCR beta chain was determined in a study of T cell responses to AZD1222 COVID-19 vaccine. Study outcomes and limitations: With dominance at 160-218 and 743-854, vaccine-associated CD4 TCRs spanned spike. White British donors predominated, females outnumbered males, and clonal diversity was possibly underestimated. AZD1222 recipients seropositive at baseline numbered only 6 or 7.

Using immunoSEQ multiplex PCR, the repertoire was profiled, and TCRdb retains in-frame clones only, with some absent. The data show over 150,000 clones, approximately 90% seen once. On this clone: Its antigen remains unknown.

Germline CDR1 and CDR2: WNHNN and SYGVQD (reference sequence). V gave up 8 bases and J gave up 5 bases, with 28 bases separating them. CDR3 length equals 17 residues. This receptor was taken from an adult in good health. V is TRBV10-1 and J is TRBJ2-7; D is possibly TRBD1 or TRBD2 (5 bases each). The source was peripheral blood, collected on day 0 of AZD1222 vaccination. CDR3 in DNA: TGCGCCAGCCGCCAGGTAGGGACGACATGGATAGTAGACGAGCAGTACTTC. As protein: CASRQVGTTWIVDEQYF.